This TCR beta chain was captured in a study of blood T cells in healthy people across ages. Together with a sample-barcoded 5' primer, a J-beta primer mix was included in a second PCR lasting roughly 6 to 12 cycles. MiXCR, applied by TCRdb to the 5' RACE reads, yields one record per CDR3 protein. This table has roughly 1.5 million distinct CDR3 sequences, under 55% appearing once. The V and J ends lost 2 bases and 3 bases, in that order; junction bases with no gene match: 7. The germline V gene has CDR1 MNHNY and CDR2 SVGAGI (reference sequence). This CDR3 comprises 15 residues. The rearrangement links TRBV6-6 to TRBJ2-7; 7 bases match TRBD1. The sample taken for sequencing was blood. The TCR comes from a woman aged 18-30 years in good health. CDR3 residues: CASSYATGVNYEQYF. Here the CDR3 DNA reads TGTGCCAGCAGTTACGCCACAGGGGTCAACTACGAGCAGTACTTC.